The 28 T cell receptor beta chains below come from one sample, sequenced in a study of T cells after yellow fever vaccination. TCRdb re-derived calls from the 5' RACE reads in MiXCR, one entry per CDR3 protein. The table records just under 600,000 distinct CDR3 sequences, 13% of them present only once. The source material was PBMCs, sampled on the day of the yellow fever booster vaccination. The source is a man aged 25-45 years who received the YFV17D yellow fever vaccine.

The rearrangement uses TRBV20-1 and TRBJ2-1; 11 positions agree with TRBD2. CDR3 length: 16 residues. Germline V gives CDR1 DFQATT, CDR2 SNEGSKA (reference sequence). Trimming at V came to 5 bases and at J to 7 bases, leaving 13 bases not matched to a gene. CDR3 sequence: CSALGFSGRAINEQFF. CDR3 DNA: TGCAGTGCTCTGGGCTTTAGCGGGAGGGCCATTAATGAGCAGTTCTTC.

The chain joins TRBV5-1 to TRBJ2-5; 8 bases match TRBD2. With 4 bases clipped from V and 1 base from J, the junction kept 6 bases outside the gene matches. Germline lookup yields CDR1 SGHRS and CDR2 YFSETQ. The CDR3 loop spans 15 amino acids. CDR3 sequence: CASSLLTSGQETQYF. Written as DNA, the CDR3 is TGCGCCAGCAGCCTCCTTACTAGCGGCCAAGAGACCCAGTACTTC.

The chain employs TRBV2 and TRBJ2-7; TRBD1 matches at 8 bases. The trim removed 8 bases at V and 7 bases at J, leaving 10 bases unmatched. Germline loops: CDR1 SNHLY, CDR2 FYNNEI. The CDR3 has 13 amino acids. This CDR3 reads CASSMDRVGEQYF. The CDR3 DNA reads as TGTGCCAGCTCTATGGACAGGGTAGGGGAGCAGTACTTC.

This clonotype was seen a few times. The chain is built from TRBV12-3 or TRBV12-4 and TRBJ2-2; D uncertain. V lost 5 bases and J lost 0, with 10 bases in between. This CDR3 contains 15 residues. CDR3 in DNA: TGTGCCAGCAGTGGCAGTGGCGCGAACACCGGGGAGCTGTTTTTT. It yields the protein CASSGSGANTGELFF.

This clonotype was seen a few times. The rearrangement links TRBV5-1 to TRBJ2-3, with no clear D. Trimming cost V 3 bases and J 4 bases, with 9 bases left between them. Germline V gene data show CDR1 as SGHRS and CDR2 as YFSETQ. The CDR3 totals 13 residues. CDR3 sequence (DNA): TGCGCCAGCAGCTCAACTTGGGCAGATACGCAGTATTTT. Its protein product is CASSSTWADTQYF.

At least ten counts were recorded for this clonotype. This chain uses TRBV6-2 or TRBV6-3 with TRBJ2-7; TRBD2 matches 11 bases. Germline lookup yields CDR1 MNHEY and CDR2 SVGEGT. The V and J ends lost 2 bases and 1 base, in that order; junction bases with no gene match: 10. The CDR3 runs to 18 residues. CDR3 sequence (DNA): TGTGCCAGCAGTTACGGCCCCCCTAGCGGGAGGCCGTCCTACGAGCAGTACTTC. It encodes CASSYGPPSGRPSYEQYF.

This clonotype has just a few counts. CDR3 amino acids: CSARDRQGNYGYTF. The CDR3 DNA sequence: TGCAGTGCTAGAGACCGACAGGGCAACTATGGCTACACCTTC. This chain connects TRBV20-1 to TRBJ1-2, with 7 bases aligning to TRBD1. Germline trimming cut 0 bases from V and 2 bases from J; bases unmatched to any gene: 3. Germline V gene lookup returns CDR1 DFQATT and CDR2 SNEGSKA (reference sequence). The CDR3 is 14 amino acids.

Only a few counts were recorded for this clonotype. The genes are TRBV29-1 and TRBJ2-5; possible D gene TRBD1, 6 bases. V was clipped by 4 bases and J by 2 bases, with 11 bases between them. Germline V gene sequence: CDR1 SQVTM, CDR2 ANQGSEA. The CDR3 is 13 amino acids. The CDR3: CSVGWGLQETQYF. The CDR3 DNA reads TGCAGCGTTGGGTGGGGGCTGCAAGAGACCCAGTACTTC.

The genes are TRBV12-3 or TRBV12-4 and TRBJ2-3, with 9 bases that match TRBD2. The CDR3 loop spans 14 amino acids. After removal of 7 bases from V and 6 bases from J, the junction contained 8 bases not matched to a gene. In nucleotides, the CDR3 is TGTGCCAGCAAAATAGCGGGAGCTGCTGATACGCAGTATTTT. Its translation: CASKIAGAADTQYF.

The V and J genes are TRBV4-3 and TRBJ2-5; 7 nucleotides match TRBD2. Per germline, CDR1 LGHNA and CDR2 YSLEER. This CDR3 contains 14 residues. Unmatched junction bases numbered 10, after V lost 1 base and J lost 11 bases. Here the CDR3 reads CASSQGVGTNLQYF. CDR3 sequence (DNA): TGCGCCAGCAGCCAAGGGGTCGGGACTAACTTGCAGTACTTC.

This clonotype has more than one count but fewer than ten. The rearrangement links TRBV3-1 to TRBJ2-7; TRBD2 aligns across 8 bases. CDR1 and CDR2 from the germline V gene are LGHDT and YNNKEL (reference sequence). Trimming at V came to 5 bases and at J to 0 bases, leaving 15 bases not matched to a gene. This CDR3 is 18 amino acids long. Here the CDR3 reads CASSTHGRAALSSYEQYF. Written as DNA, the CDR3 is TGTGCCAGCAGCACTCACGGGAGGGCCGCGCTGAGCTCCTACGAGCAGTACTTC.

A few counts support this clonotype. The V call is TRBV16, the J call TRBJ1-2; no clear D gene. From germline, CDR1 is KGHSY and CDR2 FQNENV. V dropped 0 bases and J dropped 8 bases, with 10 bases sitting between them. The CDR3 covers 13 residues. This CDR3 reads CASSQSVESGYTF. DNA for the CDR3: TGTGCCAGCAGCCAATCGGTGGAAAGCGGCTACACCTTC.

This clonotype appeared many times. The gene calls are TRBV12-3 or TRBV12-4 and TRBJ2-1; tentative D call: TRBD2 (6 bases). V was shortened by 7 bases and J by 0 bases, with 16 bases between the two germline ends. The CDR3 consists of 16 residues. CDR3 region: CASTPGLASSYNEQFF. The CDR3 DNA sequence: TGTGCCAGCACGCCGGGGCTAGCGAGCTCCTACAATGAGCAGTTCTTC.

This chain links TRBV18 with TRBJ2-4, with unresolved D. This CDR3 has 17 residues. Trimming removed 6 bases from V and 1 base from J, with 19 bases in between. Germline-derived CDR1 and CDR2 are KGHSH and LQKENI. CDR3 nucleotides: TGTGCCAGCTCCCCGGGCCCCGACAAGAGGGCCAAAAACATTCAGTACTTC. Its translation is CASSPGPDKRAKNIQYF.

This chain links TRBV7-2 with TRBJ2-7, with 8 bases aligning to TRBD2. V dropped 1 base and J dropped 2; count of bases not matched to a gene: 10. Germline loops: CDR1 SGHTA, CDR2 FQGNSA. The CDR3 totals 17 residues. This CDR3 is CASSLGRWGGRPYEQYF. For the CDR3, the DNA is TGTGCCAGCAGCTTAGGGAGATGGGGCGGGAGGCCCTACGAGCAGTACTTC.

The chain is built from TRBV27 and TRBJ1-1; D remains ambiguous. The germline gives CDR1 MNHEY, CDR2 SMNVEV (reference sequence). The CDR3 has 14 residues. The ends were cut back, 6 bases at V and 1 base at J, with 12 bases in the middle. CDR3 nucleotide sequence: TGTGCCAGCAGCCGGGGAGCCAGGAACACTGAAGCTTTCTTT. It yields the protein CASSRGARNTEAFF.

The rearrangement joins TRBV5-1 to TRBJ2-6; tentative D call: TRBD1 (5 bases). V dropped 0 bases and J dropped 4 bases, with 14 bases sitting between them. Germline CDR1 reads SGHRS; CDR2 reads YFSETQ. This CDR3 spans 17 amino acids. The CDR3 loop is CASSLEPRAAGANVLTF. The CDR3 region has the DNA TGCGCCAGCAGCTTGGAGCCCAGGGCAGCGGGGGCCAACGTCCTGACTTTC.

V and J are TRBV5-1 and TRBJ2-7, with 8 nucleotides matching TRBD2. The CDR3 totals 15 residues. The V and J ends lost 3 bases and 2 bases, in that order; junction bases with no gene match: 7. Germline values: CDR1 SGHRS, CDR2 YFSETQ. CDR3 bases: TGCGCCAGCAGCTCCGGGACTAGTATACCCTACGAGCAGTACTTC. It encodes CASSSGTSIPYEQYF.

The chain combines TRBV2 with TRBJ1-1, with 9 bases that match TRBD1. Trimming removed 7 bases from V and 10 bases from J; junction bases left unmatched: 10. The V gene's germline CDR1 is SNHLY and CDR2 FYNNEI. This CDR3 has 13 amino acids. CDR3 amino acids: CASKPGTGSGAFF. Written as DNA, the CDR3 is TGTGCCAGCAAGCCTGGGACAGGGAGTGGAGCTTTCTTT.

This chain links TRBV5-4 with TRBJ2-5, with 7 bases matching TRBD2. CDR3 length: 16 amino acids. The ends lost 1 base at V and 0 bases at J; junction bases unmatched: 6. Per germline, CDR1 SGHNT and CDR2 YYREEE (reference sequence). CDR3 nucleotides: TGTGCCAGCAGCTTGTTTCTGGGAGGGTACCAAGAGACCCAGTACTTC. Translated, it gives CASSLFLGGYQETQYF.

This clonotype has more than one count but fewer than ten. This chain connects TRBV12-3 or TRBV12-4 to TRBJ2-3, with TRBD1 matching 7 bases. Losses at the gene ends were 3 bases for V and 3 bases for J; bases not matched to a gene: 3. This CDR3 has 14 residues. In DNA, the CDR3 is TGTGCCAGCAGTTTCACAGGGGTGACAGATACGCAGTATTTT. It codes for CASSFTGVTDTQYF.

Only a few counts were recorded for this clonotype. The chain recombines TRBV5-1 with TRBJ1-1, with 7 bases that match TRBD1. V dropped 2 bases and J dropped 5; count of bases not matched to a gene: 6. CDR3 length: 14 residues. The germline V gene has CDR1 SGHRS and CDR2 YFSETQ. The CDR3 region is CASSFHRGGTEAFF. The CDR3 region has the DNA TGCGCCAGCAGCTTTCACAGGGGAGGTACTGAAGCTTTCTTT.

This rearrangement joins TRBV12-3 or TRBV12-4 to TRBJ2-6; TRBD1 is a possible D gene (6 bases). Deletions cut 4 bases from V and 1 base from J, with 17 bases between. The CDR3 loop spans 18 amino acids. CDR3 bases: TGTGCCAGCAGTTGGGATGGACAGCTTACTTCTGGGGCCAACGTCCTGACTTTC. Translated: CASSWDGQLTSGANVLTF.

The chain uses TRBV30 and TRBJ2-7; D is ambiguous. Germline CDR1 and CDR2: GTSNPN and SVGIG (reference sequence). V was shortened by 2 bases and J by 0 bases, with 8 bases between the two germline ends. The CDR3 is 13 amino acids. Here the CDR3 DNA reads TGTGCCTGGAGTACCCGGGTCTCCTACGAGCAGTACTTC. Protein product: CAWSTRVSYEQYF. Filled out from reference TRBV30 and TRBJ2-7, the complete variable domain reads SQTIHQWPATLVQPVGSPLSLECTVEGTSNPNLYWYRQAAGRGLQLLFYSVGIGQISSEVPQNLSASRPQDRQFILSSKKLLLSDSGFYLCAWSTRVSYEQYFGPGTRLTVT.

The chain couples TRBV10-1 to TRBJ1-1; 9 positions agree with TRBD1. With V trimmed by 10 bases and J by 4 bases, 19 bases remained unmatched. The CDR3 extends over 17 amino acids. From germline, CDR1 is WNHNN and CDR2 SYGVQD (reference sequence). The CDR3 region has the DNA TGCGCCAACTCGAGGCAGGTTCGGGACAGGGTGGTCACTGAAGCTTTCTTT. It encodes CANSRQVRDRVVTEAFF.

The rearrangement uses TRBV20-1 and TRBJ1-5; perhaps TRBD1 as D (6 bases). The CDR3 runs 13 residues. The germline V gene has CDR1 DFQATT and CDR2 SNEGSKA (reference sequence). Between the trimmed V and J ends, which lost 6 bases and 3 bases, there was a span of 12 bases. Written as DNA, the CDR3 is TGCAGTGCAGAAGGACAGATCAATCAGCCCCAGCATTTT. Its protein product is CSAEGQINQPQHF.

V and J are TRBV15 and TRBJ1-1; D not certain. Trimming cost V 3 bases and J 1 base, with 9 bases left between them. The CDR3 extends over 14 amino acids. Per the germline V gene, CDR1 is LNHNV and CDR2 is YYDKDF (reference sequence). In nucleotides, the CDR3 is TGTGCCACCAGCAGTGGCATGGCGAACACTGAAGCTTTCTTT. Translated, it gives CATSSGMANTEAFF.

The genes are TRBV12-3 or TRBV12-4 and TRBJ2-1, with D possibly matching TRBD2 (5 bases). Trimming shortened V by 7 bases and J by 0 bases, and 16 bases separated the two germline ends. The CDR3 covers 16 residues. CDR3 sequence reads: CASKTEGESSYNEQFF. The CDR3 nucleotides are TGTGCCAGCAAGACCGAGGGCGAGAGCTCCTACAATGAGCAGTTCTTC.